This T cell receptor beta chain appears in the sequencing data of a study of lung T cells in sarcoidosis with Löfgren's syndrome. TCRdb called the reads again in MiXCR, with one record for every CDR3 protein. This table has roughly 19,000 distinct CDR3 sequences, approximately 21% appearing once. This CDR3 is built from 15 residues. V was clipped by 1 base and J by 3 bases, with 12 bases between them. Germline CDR1 and CDR2: LGHNA and YSLEER. This clonotype came up many times. The sequence was collected from a human donor with sarcoidosis (Löfgren's syndrome or another form), or a control subject (not recorded which). The chain joins TRBV4-3 to TRBJ1-1; the D is unclear. The sequencing sample was made of CD4+ T cells from PBMCs. The CDR3, as DNA: TGCGCCAGCAGCCAAGGTAACCGGGTGGACACTGAAGCTTTCTTT. This sequence encodes CASSQGNRVDTEAFF.